The text below deals with one T cell receptor (beta chain). Antigen: not known. This sample is part of a study of T cell responses to AZD1222 COVID-19 vaccine. About the research overall: Pooled samples include second doses given at about 4 or 12 weeks. Study conclusions and caveats: Clonal diversity was possibly underestimated, and white British individuals and females predominated among donors.

Generated by immunoSEQ multiplex PCR, the TCRdb table keeps only in-frame clones and is missing some. Of fewer than 200,000 clones listed, 85% to 95% are singletons. CDR3 size: 15 residues. The germline V gene encodes CDR1 SGHVS and CDR2 FNYEAQ. Between the trimmed V and J ends, which lost 0 bases and 5 bases, there was a span of 14 bases. V is TRBV7-6 and J is TRBJ2-7; D not resolved. The sample here was peripheral blood, taken on day 0 of AZD1222 vaccination. The sequence was collected from an adult in good health. CDR3 residues: CASSLAWARSHEQYF. The CDR3 DNA follows: TGTGCCAGCAGCTTAGCGTGGGCTAGGAGCCACGAGCAGTACTTC.